What follows are 5 T cell receptor beta chains derived from one specimen sequenced in a study of human T cells and chemical hapten exposure. Time point here: patch test 2, 6 weeks after DPC sensitization. Treatment described: therapeutic diphenylcyclopropenone sensitization with weekly scalp DPC. TCRdb independently ran MiXCR on the RACE reads; one entry per CDR3 protein. This table holds about 110,000 distinct CDR3 sequences, less than 10% found once. The sequencing used whole blood, collected in connection with sensitization to the hapten diphenylcyclopropenone (DPC). These receptors all come from a woman aged 40 to 55 with alopecia areata. Some clones in this sample may be carry-over from other donors' samples.

This clonotype was counted only a few times. The rearrangement uses TRBV7-3 and TRBJ2-3, with TRBD1 matching over 12 bases. In germline, CDR1 is SGHTA, CDR2 FQGTGA. This CDR3 is built from 16 residues. V gave up 5 bases and J gave up 10 bases; unmatched junction bases: 13. The CDR3 DNA is TGTGCCAGCAGCCCCCAGGCCGGGACAGGGGGCGCGGCGCAGTATTTT. Translating gives CASSPQAGTGGAAQYF.

The chain has TRBV20-1 and TRBJ1-6; D gene unclear. CDR3 length: 11 amino acids. The germline gives CDR1 DFQATT, CDR2 SNEGSKA (reference sequence). V lost 5 bases and J lost 11, with 10 bases in between. CDR3 residues: CSARTPPPLHF. The CDR3 region has the DNA TGCAGTGCTCGTACCCCACCACCCCTCCACTTT.

This clonotype appeared many times. A read error may account for a junction end that differs from germline. The rearrangement joins TRBV6-5 to TRBJ1-6, with D hard to call. The CDR3 is 14 amino acids. Germline-derived CDR1 and CDR2 are MNHEY and SVGAGI. The CDR3, as DNA: TGTGCCAGCAGTTACTTCCCCTATGATTCACCCCTCCACTTT. Translating gives CASSYFPYDSPLHF.

This clonotype has ten or more counts. The rearrangement joins TRBV3-1 to TRBJ1-2; D unresolved. The CDR3 has 11 residues. V lost 7 bases and J 3 bases, leaving 6 bases between the germline ends. Per germline, CDR1 LGHDT and CDR2 YNNKEL (reference sequence). The CDR3 coding sequence is TGTGCCAGCACCGGGGACTATGGCTACACCTTC. It is translated as CASTGDYGYTF.

The chain joins TRBV7-2 to TRBJ2-2; 13 bases are shared with TRBD2. J was trimmed by 6 bases and V by 5 bases; bases with no gene match: 6. The V gene's germline CDR1 is SGHTA and CDR2 FQGNSA. This CDR3 is 16 amino acids long. The CDR3 bases are TGTGCCAGCAGCCCCTGGACTAGCGGGGGCTCCGGGGAGCTGTTTTTT. As protein: CASSPWTSGGSGELFF.